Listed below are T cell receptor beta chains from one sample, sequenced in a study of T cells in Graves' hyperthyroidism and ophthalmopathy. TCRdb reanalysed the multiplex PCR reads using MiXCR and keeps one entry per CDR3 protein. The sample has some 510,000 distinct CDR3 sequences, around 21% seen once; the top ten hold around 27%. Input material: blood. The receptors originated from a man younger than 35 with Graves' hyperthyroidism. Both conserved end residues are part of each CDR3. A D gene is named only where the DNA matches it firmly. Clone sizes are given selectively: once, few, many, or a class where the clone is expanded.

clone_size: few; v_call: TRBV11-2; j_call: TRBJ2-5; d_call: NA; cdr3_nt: TGTGCCAGCAGCTTAAGTTGGCTTCCCGGAGAGACCCAGTACTTC; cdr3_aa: CASSLSWLPGETQYF
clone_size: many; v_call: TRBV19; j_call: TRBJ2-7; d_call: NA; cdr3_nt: TGTGCCAGTAGTATTGGGGGTCCCTCCTACGAGCAGTACTTC; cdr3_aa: CASSIGGPSYEQYF
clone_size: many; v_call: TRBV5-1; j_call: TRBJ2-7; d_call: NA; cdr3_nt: TGCGCCAGCAGGGCGAGGGGAGGGGGATACGAGCAGTACTTC; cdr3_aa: CASRARGGGYEQYF
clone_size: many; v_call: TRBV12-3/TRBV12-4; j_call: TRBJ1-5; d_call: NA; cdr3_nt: TGTGCCAGCAGCCGCCGGGAGGAGGGCAATCAGCCCCAGCATTTT; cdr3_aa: CASSRREEGNQPQHF
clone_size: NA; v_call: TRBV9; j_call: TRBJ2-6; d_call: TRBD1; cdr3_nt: TGTGCCAGCAGCGTAGGTCAGGGAGAGACAGGGCCGGGGGGGGCCAACGTCCTGACTTTC; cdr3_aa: CASSVGQGETGPGGANVLTF
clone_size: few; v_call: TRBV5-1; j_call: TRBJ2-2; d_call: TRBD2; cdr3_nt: TGCGCCAGCAGCCTGGGAGGGGCGGAGAACACCGGGGAGCTGTTTTTT; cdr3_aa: CASSLGGAENTGELFF
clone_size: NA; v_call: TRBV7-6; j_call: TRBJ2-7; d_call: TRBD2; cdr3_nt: TGTGCCAGCAGCTTAGGGACTAGCGGGGGATGGAACGAGCAGTACTTC; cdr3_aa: CASSLGTSGGWNEQYF
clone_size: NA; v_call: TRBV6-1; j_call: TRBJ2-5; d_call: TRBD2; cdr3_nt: TGTGCCAGCAGTGTGGCTAGCGGGGGAGAAGAGACCCAGTACTTC; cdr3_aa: CASSVASGGEETQYF
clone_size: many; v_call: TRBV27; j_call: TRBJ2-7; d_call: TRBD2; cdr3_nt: TGTGCCAGCGGGCGGGGGGCCCACGAGCAGTACTTC; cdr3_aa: CASGRGAHEQYF
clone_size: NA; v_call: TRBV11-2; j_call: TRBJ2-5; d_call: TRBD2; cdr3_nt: TGTGCCAGCAGTACCGGGACTACCTACCCCCAAGAGACCCAGTACTTC; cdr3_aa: CASSTGTTYPQETQYF
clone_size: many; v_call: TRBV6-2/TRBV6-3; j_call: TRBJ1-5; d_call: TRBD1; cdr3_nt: TGTGCCAGCAGTAGCAAACAGGGGCTCAATCAGCCCCAGCATTTT; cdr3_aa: CASSSKQGLNQPQHF
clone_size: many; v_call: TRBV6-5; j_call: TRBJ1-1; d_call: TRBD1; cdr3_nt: TGTGCCAGCAGTTTAAGTCGGACAGGGGGCGACACTGAAGCTTTCTTT; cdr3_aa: CASSLSRTGGDTEAFF
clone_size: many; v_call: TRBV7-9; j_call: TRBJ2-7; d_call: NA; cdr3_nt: TGTGCCAGCAGCCCCGCAGGGGCCCGGGGAGAGCAGTACTTC; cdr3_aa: CASSPAGARGEQYF
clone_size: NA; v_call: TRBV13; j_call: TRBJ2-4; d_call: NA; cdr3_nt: TGTGCCAGCAGCTTGCGTCCTGACAGACTAGCCAAAAACATTCAGTACTTC; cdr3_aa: CASSLRPDRLAKNIQYF
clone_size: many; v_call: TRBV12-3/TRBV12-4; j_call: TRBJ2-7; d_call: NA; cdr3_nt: TGTGCCAGCAGTTTCCTCTCGGGGGGCACGATCTCCTACGAGCAGTACTTC; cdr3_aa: CASSFLSGGTISYEQYF
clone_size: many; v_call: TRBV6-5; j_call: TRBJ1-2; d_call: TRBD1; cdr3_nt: TGTGCCAGCAGTTACTCCGAACAGGGGGCGCGTGGCTACACCTTC; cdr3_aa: CASSYSEQGARGYTF
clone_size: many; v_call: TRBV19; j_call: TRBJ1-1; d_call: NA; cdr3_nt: TGTGCCAGTACCATGGGTAGCTCTAACACTGAAGCTTTCTTT; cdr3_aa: CASTMGSSNTEAFF
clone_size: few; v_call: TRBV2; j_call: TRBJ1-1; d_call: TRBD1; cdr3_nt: TGTGCCCTAAGGGGGGTTCTTCAGGGGGGCACTGAAGCTTTCTTT; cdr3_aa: CALRGVLQGGTEAFF
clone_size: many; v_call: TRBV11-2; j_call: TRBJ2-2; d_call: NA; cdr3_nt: TGTGCCAGCAGGTTGGCTGAGACCGGGGAGCTGTTTTTT; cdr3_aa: CASRLAETGELFF
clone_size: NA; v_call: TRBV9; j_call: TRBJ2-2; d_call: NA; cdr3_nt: TGTGCCAGCACCCCAGGAGCGAACACCGGGGAGCTGTTTTTT; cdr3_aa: CASTPGANTGELFF
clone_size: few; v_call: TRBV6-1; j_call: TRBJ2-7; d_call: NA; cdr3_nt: TGTGCCAGCACCCCCGGAACAGCGGCCAGCAACGAGCAGTACTTC; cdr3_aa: CASTPGTAASNEQYF
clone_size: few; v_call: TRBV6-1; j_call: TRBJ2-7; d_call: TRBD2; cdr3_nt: TGTGCCAGCAGCAAACTAGCGGGAGTAAATCTGAAGTACTTC; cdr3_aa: CASSKLAGVNLKYF
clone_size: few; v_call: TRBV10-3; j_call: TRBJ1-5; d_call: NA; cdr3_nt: TGTGCCATCAGTGAAACGGAGAATCAGCCCCAGCATTTT; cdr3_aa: CAISETENQPQHF
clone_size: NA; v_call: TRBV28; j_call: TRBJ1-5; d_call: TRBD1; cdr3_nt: TGTGCCAGCAGTGAGACAGGGCTCCAGCCCCAGCATTTT; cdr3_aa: CASSETGLQPQHF
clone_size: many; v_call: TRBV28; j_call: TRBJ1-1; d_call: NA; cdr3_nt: TGTGCCAGCAGTTTAAGGGGGACGGTTGAAGCTTTCTTT; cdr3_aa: CASSLRGTVEAFF
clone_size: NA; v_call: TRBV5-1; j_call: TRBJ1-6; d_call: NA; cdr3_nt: TGCGCCAGCAGCTTGGAATACCTTGCCAATTCACCCCTCCACTTT; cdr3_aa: CASSLEYLANSPLHF
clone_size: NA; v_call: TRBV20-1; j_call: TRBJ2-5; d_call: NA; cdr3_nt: TGCAGTGCCCTGAACCCCCGCAGGGGTAGACAAGAGACCCAGTACTTC; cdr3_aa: CSALNPRRGRQETQYF
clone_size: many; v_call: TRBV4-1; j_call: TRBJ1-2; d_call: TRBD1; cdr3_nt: TGCGCCAGCAGCGCCGACAGGGGCCACTATGGCTACACCTTC; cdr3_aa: CASSADRGHYGYTF